One and the same sample provided the 6 T cell receptor beta chains below, sequenced in a study of shared clonotypes between healthy human individuals. Using immunoSEQ multiplex PCR, the repertoire was profiled, and TCRdb retains in-frame clones only, with some absent. The sample includes 700,000 to 950,000 clones, roughly 96% of them seen just once. The naive CD8 subset, CD45RO-negative cells positively selected for CCR7, excluded terminally differentiated effector memory CD45RA+ cells. Sequenced: naive CD8+ T cells sorted from blood. Every receptor here comes from a man aged 30 to 45 in good health.

The chain is built from TRBV27 and TRBJ2-7; D remains ambiguous. V was cut by 5 bases and J by 2 bases, with 16 bases left in between. The CDR3 totals 15 residues. Germline V lookup: CDR1 MNHEY, CDR2 SMNVEV (reference sequence). The DNA of the CDR3 is TGTGCCAGCAGTCCGTCGGCAGGAGCTACCTACGAGCAGTACTTC. It specifies CASSPSAGATYEQYF.

The chain joins TRBV5-1 to TRBJ1-5; no definite D call. CDR1 is SGHRS and CDR2 is YFSETQ in the germline V gene. This CDR3 comprises 13 residues. V shed 4 bases and J shed 1 base, with 6 bases lying between them. The CDR3 protein is CASSQLSNQPQHF. CDR3 nucleotides: TGCGCCAGCAGCCAACTGAGCAATCAGCCCCAGCATTTT.

The genes are TRBV30 and TRBJ1-2, with D possibly being TRBD1 (6 bases). Trimming stripped 3 bases from V and 7 bases from J, with 21 bases between. This CDR3 spans 15 amino acids. Germline loops: CDR1 GTSNPN, CDR2 SVGIG (reference sequence). The CDR3 region has the DNA TGTGCCTGGAGCGAAGCTACAGGGCCGAAGAGTGGCTACACCTTC. Translation: CAWSEATGPKSGYTF.

The gene calls are TRBV4-1 and TRBJ2-1; D is unclear. The CDR3 sequence is 12 residues long. Trimming took off 0 bases at V and 8 bases at J, with 5 bases between the two ends. CDR1 and CDR2 from the germline V gene are MGHRA and YSYEKL. The CDR3 spells CASSQDWDEQFF. Here the CDR3 DNA reads TGCGCCAGCAGCCAAGATTGGGATGAGCAGTTCTTC.

The chain recombines TRBV30 with TRBJ1-4; tentative D call: TRBD1 (5 bases). CDR1 GTSNPN and CDR2 SVGIG come from the germline V gene (reference sequence). The CDR3 has 12 residues. Trimming took 3 bases from V and 4 from J, leaving 6 bases between them. The CDR3 sequence: CAWRGDNEKLFF. As DNA, the CDR3 is TGTGCCTGGAGAGGGGATAATGAAAAACTGTTTTTT.

This chain joins TRBV28 and TRBJ1-1; D gene unclear. V shed 4 bases and J shed 2 bases, with 5 bases lying between them. Germline V CDR1 and CDR2: MDHEN, SYDVKM. The CDR3 runs 12 residues. The DNA for the CDR3 is TGTGCCAGCAGTTCAATTAACACTGAAGCTTTCTTT. Its translation: CASSSINTEAFF.